The rows below give T cell receptor beta chains drawn from one sample of a study of cytomegalovirus exposure and HLA in healthy donors. Generated by immunoSEQ multiplex PCR, the TCRdb table keeps only in-frame clones and is missing some. The repertoire holds a few hundred thousand clones, with 90% as singletons. Material for sequencing was PBMCs. These receptors all come from a woman aged 18-29 years in good health and CMV-seronegative. CDR3s include the opening cysteine and the closing phenylalanine or tryptophan. Fields, in order: J gene, D gene, V gene, clone size, CDR3 length, CDR3 DNA, CDR3 protein. A D gene is named only where the DNA matches it firmly. Clone sizes are given selectively: once, few, many, or a class where the clone is expanded.

j_gene: TRBJ1-5
d_gene: TRBD1
v_gene: TRBV10-2
abundance: .
len: 15
CDR3nt: TGCGCCAGCACCCCGGGACAGGGGCCCAATCAGCCCCAGCATTTT
CDR3aa: CASTPGQGPNQPQHF

j_gene: TRBJ2-5
d_gene: .
v_gene: TRBV9
abundance: .
len: 13
CDR3nt: TGTGCCAGCAGCGAGGGAGTCCAAGAGACCCAGTACTTC
CDR3aa: CASSEGVQETQYF

j_gene: TRBJ1-6
d_gene: .
v_gene: TRBV5-1
abundance: .
len: 15
CDR3nt: TGCGCCAGCAGCCCACGGGGGGGAGAAAATTCACCCCTCCACTTT
CDR3aa: CASSPRGGENSPLHF

j_gene: TRBJ1-5
d_gene: .
v_gene: TRBV19
abundance: .
len: 14
CDR3nt: TGTGCCAGTAGTATGAACAGGGATGAACAGCCCCAGCATTTT
CDR3aa: CASSMNRDEQPQHF

j_gene: TRBJ1-1
d_gene: .
v_gene: TRBV11-2
abundance: .
len: 13
CDR3nt: TGTGCCAGCAGCTTCGGAGTAAGGGAGAAAGCTTTCTTT
CDR3aa: CASSFGVREKAFF

j_gene: TRBJ2-2
d_gene: TRBD1
v_gene: TRBV18
abundance: .
len: 16
CDR3nt: TGTGCCAGCTCACGCGACAGGGGGAGAAACACCGGGGAGCTGTTTTTT
CDR3aa: CASSRDRGRNTGELFF

j_gene: TRBJ2-2
d_gene: .
v_gene: TRBV19
abundance: .
len: 13
CDR3nt: TGTGCCAGTAGTACGGGGAGCACCGGGGAGCTGTTTTTT
CDR3aa: CASSTGSTGELFF

j_gene: TRBJ2-2
d_gene: .
v_gene: TRBV19
abundance: .
len: 15
CDR3nt: TGTGCCAGTAGTAATTCACCAGAGAACACCGGGGAGCTGTTTTTT
CDR3aa: CASSNSPENTGELFF

j_gene: TRBJ2-5
d_gene: .
v_gene: TRBV18
abundance: .
len: 14
CDR3nt: TGTGCCAGCTCACAGTATGGCCGACTAGAGACCCAGTACTTC
CDR3aa: CASSQYGRLETQYF

j_gene: TRBJ2-4
d_gene: TRBD1
v_gene: TRBV18
abundance: .
len: 16
CDR3nt: TGTGCCAGCTCACCATTGGGACAGGGGGCTCGGGGCATTCAGTACTTC
CDR3aa: CASSPLGQGARGIQYF

j_gene: TRBJ1-1
d_gene: TRBD1
v_gene: TRBV7-6
abundance: .
len: 15
CDR3nt: TGTGCCAGCAGCCCCCGAACAGGGGGCGCATCTCCAGCTTTCTTT
CDR3aa: CASSPRTGGASPAFF

j_gene: TRBJ1-3
d_gene: .
v_gene: TRBV11-3
abundance: .
len: 15
CDR3nt: TGTGCCAGCAGCTTAGCCGGGACACTTGGAAACACCATATATTTT
CDR3aa: CASSLAGTLGNTIYF

j_gene: TRBJ1-4
d_gene: TRBD1
v_gene: TRBV7-9
abundance: .
len: 14
CDR3nt: TGTGCCAGCAGCTCGGGACAGGGGGACGGAAAACTGTTTTTT
CDR3aa: CASSSGQGDGKLFF

j_gene: TRBJ2-5
d_gene: .
v_gene: TRBV6-5
abundance: once
len: 14
CDR3nt: TGTGCCAGTGCCAGGGCAGGTCTAGGCGAGACCCAGTACTTC
CDR3aa: CASARAGLGETQYF

j_gene: TRBJ1-6
d_gene: .
v_gene: TRBV9
abundance: .
len: 16
CDR3nt: TGTGCCAGCAGCCTAGACGGACAGAGTCTCAATTCACCCCTCCACTTT
CDR3aa: CASSLDGQSLNSPLHF

j_gene: TRBJ2-3
d_gene: .
v_gene: TRBV7-2
abundance: .
len: 16
CDR3nt: TGTGCCAGCAGCTTAACGGGTACGGGGGAGACAGATACGCAGTATTTT
CDR3aa: CASSLTGTGETDTQYF